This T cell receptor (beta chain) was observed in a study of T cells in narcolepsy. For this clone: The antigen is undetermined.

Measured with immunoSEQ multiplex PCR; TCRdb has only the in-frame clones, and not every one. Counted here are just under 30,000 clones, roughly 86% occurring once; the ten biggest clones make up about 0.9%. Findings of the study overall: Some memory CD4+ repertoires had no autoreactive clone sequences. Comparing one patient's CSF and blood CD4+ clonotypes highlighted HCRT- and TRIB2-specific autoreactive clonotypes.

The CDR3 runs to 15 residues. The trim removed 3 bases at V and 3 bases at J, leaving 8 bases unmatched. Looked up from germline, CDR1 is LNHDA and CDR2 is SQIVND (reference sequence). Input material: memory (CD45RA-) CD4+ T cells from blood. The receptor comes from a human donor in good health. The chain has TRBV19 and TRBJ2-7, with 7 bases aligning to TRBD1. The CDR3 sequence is CASSMDTGALYEQYF. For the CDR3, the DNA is TGTGCCAGTAGTATGGATACAGGGGCTCTCTACGAGCAGTACTTC.